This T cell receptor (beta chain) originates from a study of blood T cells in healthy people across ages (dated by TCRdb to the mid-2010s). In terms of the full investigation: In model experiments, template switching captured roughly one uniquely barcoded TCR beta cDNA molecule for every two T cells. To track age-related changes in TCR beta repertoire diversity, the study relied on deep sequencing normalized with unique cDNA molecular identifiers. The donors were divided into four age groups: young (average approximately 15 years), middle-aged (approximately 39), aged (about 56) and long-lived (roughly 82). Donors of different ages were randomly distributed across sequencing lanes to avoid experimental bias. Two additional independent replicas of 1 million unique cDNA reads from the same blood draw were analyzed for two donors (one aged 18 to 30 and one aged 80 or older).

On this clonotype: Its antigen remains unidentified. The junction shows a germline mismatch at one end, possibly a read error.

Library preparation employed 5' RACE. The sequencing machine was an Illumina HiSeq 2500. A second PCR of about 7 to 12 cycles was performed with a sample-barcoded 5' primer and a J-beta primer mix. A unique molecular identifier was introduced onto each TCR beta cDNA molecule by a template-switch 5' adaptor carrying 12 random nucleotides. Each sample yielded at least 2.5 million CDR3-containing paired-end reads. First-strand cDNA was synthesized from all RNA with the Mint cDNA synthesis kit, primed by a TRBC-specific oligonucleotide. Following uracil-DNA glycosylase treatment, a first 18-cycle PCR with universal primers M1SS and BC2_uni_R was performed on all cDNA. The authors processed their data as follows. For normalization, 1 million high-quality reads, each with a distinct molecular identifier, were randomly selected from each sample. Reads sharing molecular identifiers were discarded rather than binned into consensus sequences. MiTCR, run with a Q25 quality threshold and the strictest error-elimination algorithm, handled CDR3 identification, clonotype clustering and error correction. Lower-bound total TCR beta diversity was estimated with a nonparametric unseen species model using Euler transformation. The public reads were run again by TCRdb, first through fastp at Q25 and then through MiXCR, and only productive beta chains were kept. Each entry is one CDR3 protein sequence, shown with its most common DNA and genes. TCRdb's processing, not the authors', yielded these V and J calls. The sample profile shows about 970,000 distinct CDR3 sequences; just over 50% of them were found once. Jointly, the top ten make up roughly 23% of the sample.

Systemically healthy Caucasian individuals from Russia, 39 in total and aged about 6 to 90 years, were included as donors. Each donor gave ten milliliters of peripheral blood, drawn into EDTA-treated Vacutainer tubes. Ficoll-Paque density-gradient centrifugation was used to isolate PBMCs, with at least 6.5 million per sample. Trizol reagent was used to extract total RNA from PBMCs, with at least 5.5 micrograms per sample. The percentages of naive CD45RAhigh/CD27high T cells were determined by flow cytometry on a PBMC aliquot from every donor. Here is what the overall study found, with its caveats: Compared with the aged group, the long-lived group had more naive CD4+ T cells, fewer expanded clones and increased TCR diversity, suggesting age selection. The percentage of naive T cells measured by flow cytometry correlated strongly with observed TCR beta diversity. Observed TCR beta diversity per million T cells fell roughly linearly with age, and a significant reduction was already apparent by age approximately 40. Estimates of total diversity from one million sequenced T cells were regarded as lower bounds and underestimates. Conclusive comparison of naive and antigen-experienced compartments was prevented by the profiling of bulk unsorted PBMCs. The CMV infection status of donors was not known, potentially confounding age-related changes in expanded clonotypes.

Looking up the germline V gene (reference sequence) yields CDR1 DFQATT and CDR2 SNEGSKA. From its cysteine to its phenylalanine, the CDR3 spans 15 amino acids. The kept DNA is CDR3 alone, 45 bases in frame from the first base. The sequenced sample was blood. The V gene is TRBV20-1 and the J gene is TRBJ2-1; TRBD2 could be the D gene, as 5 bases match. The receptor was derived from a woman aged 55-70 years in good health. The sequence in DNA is TGCAGTGCTGACCCGGGTCTAGCATTCTCCAATGGGCAGTTCTTC. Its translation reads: CSADPGLAFSNGQFF.